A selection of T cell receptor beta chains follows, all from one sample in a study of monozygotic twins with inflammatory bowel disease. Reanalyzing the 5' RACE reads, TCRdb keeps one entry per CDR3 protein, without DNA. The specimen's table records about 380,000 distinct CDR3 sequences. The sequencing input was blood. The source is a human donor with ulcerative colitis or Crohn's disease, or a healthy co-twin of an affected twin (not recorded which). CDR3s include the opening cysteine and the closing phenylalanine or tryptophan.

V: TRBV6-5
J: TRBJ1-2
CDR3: CASSSRRRALNYGYTF

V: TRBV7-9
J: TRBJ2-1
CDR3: CASTTIVNEQFF

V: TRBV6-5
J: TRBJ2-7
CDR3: CASSSPDRTGSYEQYF

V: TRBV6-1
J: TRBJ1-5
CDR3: CASSRTDNQPQHF

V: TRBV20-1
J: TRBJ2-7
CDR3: CSARQFSSYEQYF

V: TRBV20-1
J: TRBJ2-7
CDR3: CSASMARLGTYEQYF

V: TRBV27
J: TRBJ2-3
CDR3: CASSLDYNSYTQYF

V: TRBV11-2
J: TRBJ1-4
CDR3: CASRPGGRENEKLFF

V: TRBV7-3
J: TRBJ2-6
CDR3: CASSPQGGNVLTF

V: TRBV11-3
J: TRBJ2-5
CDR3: CASSLDMYQETQYF

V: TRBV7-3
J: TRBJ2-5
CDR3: CASSLAGGRLETQYF

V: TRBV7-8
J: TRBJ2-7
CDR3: CASSLDSGAYEQYF

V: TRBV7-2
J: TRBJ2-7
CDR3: CASSSTDRVQYF

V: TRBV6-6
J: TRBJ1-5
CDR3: CASRLQGVNQPQHF

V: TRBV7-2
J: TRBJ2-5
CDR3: CASTYQRGGGETQYF

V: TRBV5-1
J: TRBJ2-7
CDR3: CASSVTSGQPYEQYF

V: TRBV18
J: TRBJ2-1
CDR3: CASSPSGGSGYNEQFF

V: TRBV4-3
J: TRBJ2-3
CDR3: CASSQDSLTSTDTQYF

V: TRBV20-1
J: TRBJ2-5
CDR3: CSARDVASGVETQYF

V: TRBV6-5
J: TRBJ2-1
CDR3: CASSLTDYRSSYNEQFF

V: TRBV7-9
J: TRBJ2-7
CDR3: CASSLRGVYEQYF

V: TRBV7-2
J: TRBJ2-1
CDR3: CASSYVNEQFF

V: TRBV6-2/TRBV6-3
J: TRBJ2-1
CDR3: CASSGLAGGLLGEQFF

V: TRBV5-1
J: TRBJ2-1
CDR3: CASSLLEVGWNEQFF

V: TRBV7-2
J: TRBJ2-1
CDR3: CASSLQHIGANEQFF

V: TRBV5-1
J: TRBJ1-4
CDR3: CASSLSTSGEKLFF

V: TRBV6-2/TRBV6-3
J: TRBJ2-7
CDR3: CASSQYQSAYEQYF

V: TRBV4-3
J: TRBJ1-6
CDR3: CASSQDTVIYNSPLHF

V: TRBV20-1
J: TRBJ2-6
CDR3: CSARAPGAGANVLTF

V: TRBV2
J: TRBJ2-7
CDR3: CASSEGVGQVGYEQYF

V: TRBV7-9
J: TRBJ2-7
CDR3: CASSLGKGTTSSYEQYF

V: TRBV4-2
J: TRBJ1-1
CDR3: CASSLQGEEAFF

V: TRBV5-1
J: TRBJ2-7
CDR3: CASSLRMGTARRTYEQYF

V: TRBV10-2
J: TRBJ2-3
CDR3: CASSGPGLAGTDTQYF